Listed here is a single T cell receptor beta chain. These data come from a study of shared clonotypes between healthy human individuals. Deep-level settings were used for running the assay. Using immunoSEQ multiplex PCR, the repertoire was profiled, and TCRdb retains in-frame clones only, with some absent. The table lists over a million clones, about 98.5% of them singletons. Germline CDR1 reads SGHNT; CDR2 reads YENEEA. Trimming removed 5 bases from V and 4 bases from J, with 13 bases in between. The CDR3 has 14 residues. Donors included only healthy HIV-negative adults lacking recent acute infections or vaccinations. All of the donors resided in Nashville, Tennessee, and each was a Caucasian adult.

The chain recombines TRBV11-3 with TRBJ2-3; TRBD2 might be the D (5 bases). This TCR derives from a man aged 25-45 years in good health. Input material: naive CD4+ T cells sorted from blood. The subset denotes: CD45RA+ positively selected. The CDR3 spells CASSPRTSPDTQYF. CDR3 DNA sequence: TGTGCCAGCAGCCCGAGGACTTCCCCAGATACGCAGTATTTT.